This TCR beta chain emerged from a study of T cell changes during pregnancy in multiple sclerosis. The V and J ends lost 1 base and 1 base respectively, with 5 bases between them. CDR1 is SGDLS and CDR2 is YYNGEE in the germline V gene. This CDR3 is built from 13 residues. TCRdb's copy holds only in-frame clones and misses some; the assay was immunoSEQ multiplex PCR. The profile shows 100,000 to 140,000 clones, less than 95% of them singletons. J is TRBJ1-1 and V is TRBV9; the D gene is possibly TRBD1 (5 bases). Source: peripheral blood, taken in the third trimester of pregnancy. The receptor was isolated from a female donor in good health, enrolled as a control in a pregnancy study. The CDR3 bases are TGTGCCAGCAGCGTACAGGGGAACACTGAAGCTTTCTTT. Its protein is CASSVQGNTEAFF.